The present TCR beta chain was sequenced within a study of shared clonotypes between healthy human individuals. In the study overall: A couple of women and three men aged 18 to 49 made up the donors. Study-wide findings and caveats: The sharing of roughly 5% of naive CD4 clonotypes was seen across several donors. As a rule, naive subsets had a larger estimated richness than memory subsets.

The CDR3 contains 14 residues. From germline, CDR1 is SGHAT and CDR2 FQNNGV. V lost 2 bases, J lost 7 bases, and 13 bases lay in between. Repertoires were generated with immunoSEQ multiplex PCR, while TCRdb's copy carries only in-frame clones and drops some. The sample carries some 630,000 clones, about two thirds recorded once. A remark on this clone: Its antigen is unknown.

Donors were healthy HIV-negative adults without recently reported acute infections or vaccinations. The clonotype originates from a woman aged 25 to 39 in good health. The rearrangement joins TRBV11-2 to TRBJ2-3; D not resolved. The specimen was memory CD4+ T cells sorted from blood. The subset denotes: CD45RA-negative fraction. CDR3 sequence: CASSLRILGYTQYF. Written as DNA, the CDR3 is TGTGCCAGCAGCTTAAGGATCTTGGGCTATACGCAGTATTTT.